These 9 T cell receptor beta chains came from one sample sequenced in a study of T cells in Graves' hyperthyroidism and ophthalmopathy. The CDR3 regions of TCR beta were amplified from RNA transcripts. First-round RT-PCR of the TCR CDR3 relied on the HTBI primer set. TCRdb passed the multiplex PCR reads through MiXCR, listing each CDR3 protein once. This table has hundreds of thousands of distinct CDR3 sequences, about an eighth appearing once. The sample consisted of blood. The source of these receptors is a woman between 35 and 50 years old with Graves' ophthalmopathy.

The chain employs TRBV9 and TRBJ1-1; 9 bases are a match to TRBD1. V gave up 3 bases and J gave up 2 bases; unmatched junction bases: 5. This CDR3 is 15 amino acids long. CDR1 SGDLS and CDR2 YYNGEE come from the germline V gene. In nucleotides, the CDR3 is TGTGCCAGCAGCGGAGGGACAGGGATAAACACTGAAGCTTTCTTT. Translating gives CASSGGTGINTEAFF.

This clonotype was picked up many times. This rearrangement joins TRBV20-1 to TRBJ2-1, with TRBD1 as a possible D gene (5 bases). Germline V lookup: CDR1 DFQATT, CDR2 SNEGSKA (reference sequence). This CDR3 is built from 17 residues. Trimming cost V 0 bases and J 0 bases, with 15 bases left between them. In DNA, the CDR3 is TGCAGTGCTAGAGAAGGGGTGACAGCAACCTCCTACAATGAGCAGTTCTTC. It encodes CSAREGVTATSYNEQFF.

The sample holds a few counts of this clonotype. The chain uses TRBV28 and TRBJ2-1; D unresolved. This CDR3 is built from 14 residues. Germline V gene lookup returns CDR1 MDHEN and CDR2 SYDVKM. Between the trimmed V and J ends, which lost 6 bases and 8 bases, there was a span of 17 bases. DNA for the CDR3: TGTGCCAGCAGCCTAACTCCCGCATGGGATGAGCAGTTCTTC. Residues: CASSLTPAWDEQFF.

On this clonotype: A much larger clone differs by one base, so this may be a read error. The chain recombines TRBV6-1 with TRBJ1-3; no reliable D call. CDR1 is MNHNS and CDR2 is SASEGT in the germline V gene. The CDR3 spans 15 residues. CDR3 DNA: TGTGCCAGCAGTCCTCAATCCGGCTCTAGAAACACCATATATTTT. Protein: CASSPQSGSRNTIYF.

In this sample, this clonotype turned up many times. This sequence joins TRBV2 and TRBJ1-2, with TRBD1 matching 11 bases. This CDR3 region has 13 residues. V was clipped by 5 bases and J by 8 bases; unmatched bases: 4. CDR1 is SNHLY and CDR2 is FYNNEI in the germline V gene. The CDR3 sequence is CASSSRDRGGYTF. CDR3 coding DNA: TGTGCCAGCAGTTCCCGGGACAGGGGGGGCTACACCTTC.

This clonotype has more than one count but fewer than ten. V usage is TRBV2 and J usage is TRBJ2-7; D is perhaps TRBD2 (6 bases). The V gene lost 11 bases and the J gene lost 1 base, with 12 bases spanning the gap. The CDR3 totals 12 residues. CDR1 is SNHLY and CDR2 is FYNNEI in the germline V gene. The CDR3 reads CASLGTSYEQYF. The CDR3 coding sequence is TGTGCCTCCCTAGGGACTTCCTACGAGCAGTACTTC. The full variable domain, in which reference TRBV2 and TRBJ2-7 provide the parts outside the CDR3, is EPEVTQTPSHQVTQMGQEVILRCVPISNHLYFYWYRQILGQKVEFLVSFYNNEISEKSEIFDDQFSVERPDGSNFTLKIRSTKLEDSAMYFCASLGTSYEQYFGPGTRLTVT.

This clonotype was counted ten times or more. The chain links TRBV6-1 to TRBJ2-4; D might be TRBD1 (5 bases). The ends were cut back, 0 bases at V and 3 bases at J, with 9 bases in the middle. The germline V gene encodes CDR1 MNHNS and CDR2 SASEGT. The CDR3 is made up of 15 amino acids. This CDR3 is CASSEATVVKNIQYF. The CDR3 nucleotides read TGTGCCAGCAGTGAAGCGACAGTGGTCAAAAACATTCAGTACTTC.

Ten or more counts support this clonotype. In nucleotides, the CDR3 is TGTGCCAGCAGCTTAGAAGACAGGGGCTACGAGCAGTACTTC. Amino acid sequence: CASSLEDRGYEQYF. This chain joins TRBV7-2 and TRBJ2-7; 8 nucleotides match TRBD1. The CDR3 covers 14 residues. Germline CDR1 SGHTA, CDR2 FQGNSA. Trimming removed 1 base from V and 3 bases from J; junction bases left unmatched: 2.

Regarding this clonotype: This could be a read error, since a much larger clone is one nucleotide away. The chain recombines TRBV30 with TRBJ1-5, with D perhaps matching TRBD1 (5 bases). V was clipped by 4 bases and J by 5 bases, with 15 bases between them. This CDR3 has 14 amino acids. Per germline, CDR1 GTSNPN and CDR2 SVGIG (reference sequence). The CDR3 DNA reads as TGTGCCTGGACGATCGGGGGGGAGGATCAGCCCCAGCATTTT. Amino acid sequence: CAWTIGGEDQPQHF.